One and the same sample provided the 27 T cell receptor beta chains below, sequenced in a study of CD8+CD57+ T cells in acquired aplastic anemia. All sequencing subjects had displayed CD8+CD57+ cell expansion on flow cytometry. Genomic DNA was employed as the template in profiling TCR beta VDJ and CDR3. One entry per CDR3 protein, called by TCRdb with MiXCR from the reads. The sample lists about 98,000 distinct CDR3 sequences, 65% to 70% seen once, with 55% to 65% in the top ten. What was sequenced was sorted CD4+, CD8+, or CD8+CD57+ T cells (not recorded which) from PBMCs. The source of these receptors is a human donor with aplastic anemia.

As regards this clonotype: The junction departs from germline at one end; a sequencing error may be responsible. The rearrangement uses TRBV15 and TRBJ2-1; no reliable D call. In germline, CDR1 is LNHNV, CDR2 YYDKDF (reference sequence). The CDR3 is made up of 14 amino acids. CDR3 DNA: TGTGCCACCAGCAGAGATCGGGTTCCCACGCTTAGGGTCTTC. Its protein product is CATSRDRVPTLRVF.

Concerning this clonotype: Its ends do not fully match the called genes, so a read error is possible. The genes are TRBV29-1 and TRBJ2-3, with 9 bases fitting TRBD1. The CDR3 contains 14 residues. Germline V gene sequence: CDR1 SQVTM, CDR2 ANQGSEA. CDR3 loop: CSVEGQGSKDTQYF. The CDR3 bases are TGCAGCGTCGAAGGACAGGGGAGTAAAGATACGCAGTATTTT.

V usage is TRBV15 and J usage is TRBJ1-4; D might be TRBD1 (5 bases). V was pared by 6 bases and J by 5 bases, with 16 bases between. CDR3 size: 15 residues. Germline V CDR1 and CDR2: LNHNV, YYDKDF (reference sequence). The CDR3 reads CATSLRRGPNEKLFF. The CDR3, as DNA: TGTGCCACCAGTCTACGTCGGGGACCGAATGAAAAACTGTTTTTT.

The chain has TRBV6-1 and TRBJ1-2, with unresolved D. Germline CDR1 reads MNHNS; CDR2 reads SASEGT. The CDR3 contains 11 residues. Trimming took off 6 bases at V and 8 bases at J, with 10 bases between the two ends. The CDR3 coding sequence is TGTGCCAGCAGAATGAATTGGGGCTACACCTTC. Amino acid sequence: CASRMNWGYTF.

The chain couples TRBV24-1 to TRBJ2-3; either TRBD1 or TRBD2 may supply D (6 bases each). V was trimmed by 4 bases and J by 4 bases, leaving 14 bases between them. CDR3 length: 15 residues. Germline lookup yields CDR1 KGHDR and CDR2 SFDVKD. This CDR3 reads CATSDPGAGSDTQYF. The CDR3 region has the DNA TGTGCCACCAGTGACCCGGGGGCAGGGTCAGATACGCAGTATTTT.

This clonotype has a single count. This chain joins TRBV29-1 and TRBJ2-7; 9 nucleotides line up with TRBD2. J lost 4 bases, V lost 1 base, and 14 bases had no gene match. CDR3 size: 17 residues. Looked up from germline, CDR1 is SQVTM and CDR2 is ANQGSEA. DNA of the CDR3: TGCAGCGTTGAAGGGGCTAGCGGGGCGTTAAACTCTTACGAGCAGTACTTC. The encoded protein is CSVEGASGALNSYEQYF.

A note on this clonotype: One end of the junction does not line up with germline, which may come from a read error. The CDR3, as DNA: TGTGCCACCAGCAACAGGAACATCGGGGAGCTGTTTTTT. Amino acid sequence: CATSNRNIGELFF. V usage is TRBV24-1 and J usage is TRBJ2-2; possibly TRBD1 for D (5 bases). Germline loops: CDR1 KGHDR, CDR2 SFDVKD. The CDR3 has 13 amino acids.

The chain combines TRBV2 with TRBJ1-4, with TRBD1 matching 7 bases. Germline CDR1 is SNHLY and CDR2 is FYNNEI. The CDR3 has 18 amino acids. V dropped 5 bases and J dropped 4; count of bases not matched to a gene: 16. The CDR3, as DNA: TGTGCCAGCAGTCTCGGGGGGTTGCTGGGACAGCTTAATGAAAAACTGTTTTTT. Encoded protein: CASSLGGLLGQLNEKLFF.

The chain carries TRBV29-1 and TRBJ1-1; tentative D call: TRBD1 (5 bases). The CDR3 has 12 amino acids. In germline, CDR1 is SQVTM, CDR2 ANQGSEA. Trimming pared 4 bases from V and 5 bases from J, leaving 11 bases between. The CDR3 reads CSVGDPGTEAFF. The DNA of the CDR3 is TGCAGCGTTGGGGACCCGGGAACTGAAGCTTTCTTT.

V usage is TRBV19 and J usage is TRBJ2-1; D gene unclear. CDR1 and CDR2 from the germline V gene are LNHDA and SQIVND (reference sequence). CDR3 length: 11 residues. Trimming took off 10 bases at V and 3 bases at J, with 7 bases between the two ends. CDR3 coding DNA: TGTGCCACCTCGTACTACAATGAGCAGTTCTTC. Its translation is CATSYYNEQFF. The full variable domain, its missing parts supplied by reference TRBV19 and TRBJ2-1, is DGGITQSPKYLFRKEGQNVTLSCEQNLNHDAMYWYRQDPGQGLRLIYYSQIVNDFQKGDIAEGYSVSREKKESFPLTVTSAQKNPTAFYLCATSYYNEQFFGPGTRLTVL.

This rearrangement joins TRBV25-1 to TRBJ2-7; D possibly corresponds to TRBD2 (5 bases). Germline assignment: CDR1 MGHDK and CDR2 SYGVNS. The germline V and J ends were trimmed by 5 bases and 4 bases, with 18 bases remaining between them. The CDR3 contains 15 residues. The CDR3 coding sequence is TGTGCCAGCAGTATCCTTGGGATGGGAGAATACGAGCAGTACTTC. Protein product: CASSILGMGEYEQYF.

This clonotype is a singleton in its sample. This likely comes from a read error, as the CDR3 has no conserved phenylalanine or tryptophan at its end. The chain employs TRBV20-1 and TRBJ2-7, with D unresolved. CDR3 size: 13 residues. CDR1 is DFQATT and CDR2 is SNEGSKA in the germline V gene (reference sequence). The V end lost 2 bases, the J end lost 2 bases, and 10 bases lay between the germline ends. The CDR3 DNA follows: TGCAGTGCTAGACCGACGGTAACCTACGAGCAGTACCTC. Amino acid sequence: CSARPTVTYEQYL.

V gene TRBV19 combines with J gene TRBJ1-1; the match to TRBD1 covers 10 bases. The CDR3 has 16 amino acids. With V trimmed by 4 bases and J by 1 base, 6 bases remained unmatched. Germline V gives CDR1 LNHDA, CDR2 SQIVND (reference sequence). The CDR3 bases are TGTGCCAGTAGTAGGGTTGGGGACAGGGGGAACACTGAAGCTTTCTTT. Its protein is CASSRVGDRGNTEAFF.

About this clonotype itself: Germline and junction disagree at one end, which may indicate a read error. The J gene is TRBJ2-7, the V gene TRBV10-3, with D unresolved. The CDR3 is made up of 12 amino acids. Germline loops: CDR1 ENHRY, CDR2 SYGVKD. CDR3 amino acids: CASSPGTYEQYF. CDR3 coding DNA: TGTGCCAGCAGTCCCGGTACCTACGAGCAGTACTTC.

Turning to this clonotype: The junction differs from germline at one of its ends, possibly a read error. The chain joins TRBV2 to TRBJ1-4; D is ambiguous. Germline values: CDR1 SNHLY, CDR2 FYNNEI. This CDR3 contains 15 residues. Here the CDR3 reads CASSEGKAPNEKLFF. In DNA form, the CDR3 reads TGTGCCAGCAGCGAAGGGAAAGCGCCTAATGAAAAACTGTTTTTT.

The chain combines TRBV20-1 with TRBJ2-7, with TRBD1 matching 10 bases. Trimming removed 1 base from V and 2 bases from J; junction bases left unmatched: 8. The CDR3 consists of 16 residues. Looked up from germline, CDR1 is DFQATT and CDR2 is SNEGSKA (reference sequence). The CDR3 DNA reads as TGCAGTGCTAGAGGGGAGACAGGGGGCTTAACCTACGAGCAGTACTTC. Amino acid sequence: CSARGETGGLTYEQYF.

The V gene is TRBV10-3, the J gene TRBJ2-3, with 11 bases lining up with TRBD2. Germline V CDR1 and CDR2: ENHRY, SYGVKD. The CDR3 sequence is 18 residues long. V was pared by 2 bases and J by 1 base, with 8 bases of the junction left unmatched. Here the CDR3 DNA reads TGTGCCATCAGTGAGGGTAGCGGGAGGGCCTTAGGCACAGATACGCAGTATTTT. The encoded protein is CAISEGSGRALGTDTQYF.

This clonotype was recorded at least ten times. This chain joins TRBV14 and TRBJ2-7; D gene uncertain. The V gene lost 5 bases and the J gene lost 2 bases, with 7 bases spanning the gap. Germline-derived CDR1 and CDR2 are SGHDN and FVKESK. This CDR3 spans 12 amino acids. CDR3 amino acids: CASSGPPYEQYF. As DNA, the CDR3 is TGTGCCAGCAGCGGACCACCCTACGAGCAGTACTTC. The complete variable domain, with remaining parts taken from reference TRBV14 and TRBJ2-7, reads EAGVTQFPSHSVIEKGQTVTLRCDPISGHDNLYWYRRVMGKEIKFLLHFVKESKQDESGMPNNRFLAERTGGTYSTLKVQPAELEDSGVYFCASSGPPYEQYFGPGTRLTVT.

This chain joins TRBV25-1 and TRBJ1-1; D perhaps matches TRBD1 (5 bases). CDR3 size: 13 residues. In germline, CDR1 is MGHDK, CDR2 SYGVNS. Between the trimmed V and J ends, which lost 5 bases and 7 bases, there was a span of 14 bases. CDR3 sequence: CASSPEQGYEAFF. DNA for the CDR3: TGTGCCAGCAGTCCGGAGCAGGGTTATGAAGCTTTCTTT.

The chain combines TRBV9 with TRBJ2-7; 8 nucleotides agree with TRBD1. V dropped 0 bases and J dropped 3; count of bases not matched to a gene: 2. CDR3 length: 14 residues. Looked up from germline, CDR1 is SGDLS and CDR2 is YYNGEE. DNA of the CDR3: TGTGCCAGCAGCGTAGGGACAGGGCACTACGAGCAGTACTTC. Amino acid sequence: CASSVGTGHYEQYF.

The genes are TRBV20-1 and TRBJ2-3, with TRBD2 identical over 7 bases. Germline V gives CDR1 DFQATT, CDR2 SNEGSKA (reference sequence). J was trimmed by 0 bases and V by 6 bases; bases with no gene match: 3. This CDR3 spans 13 amino acids. CDR3 nucleotides: TGCAGTGCAGCTAGCGGTAGCACAGATACGCAGTATTTT. As protein: CSAASGSTDTQYF.

The chain is built from TRBV18 and TRBJ2-7; D is perhaps TRBD1 (6 bases). Germline V gene data show CDR1 as KGHSH and CDR2 as LQKENI. The V and J ends lost 5 bases and 6 bases respectively, with 17 bases between them. The CDR3 loop spans 14 amino acids. CDR3 loop: CASSAQTGPSEQYF. The CDR3 DNA sequence: TGTGCCAGCTCAGCGCAGACAGGCCCCTCCGAGCAGTACTTC.

This chain uses TRBV25-1 with TRBJ1-1; D perhaps matches TRBD1 (6 bases). The germline V and J ends were trimmed by 5 bases and 3 bases, with 13 bases remaining between them. This CDR3 region has 14 residues. The V gene's germline CDR1 is MGHDK and CDR2 SYGVNS. The chain's CDR3 is CASSLQGGDTEAFF. The CDR3 DNA reads as TGTGCCAGCAGTTTACAGGGAGGGGACACTGAAGCTTTCTTT.

This clonotype was picked up a small number of times. The CDR3 reads CASSLGRYEQYF. Here the CDR3 DNA reads TGTGCCAGCAGCCTCGGAAGATACGAGCAGTACTTC. The V gene is TRBV2, the J gene TRBJ2-7, with D hard to call. The length of the CDR3 is 12 residues. V gave up 6 bases and J gave up 4 bases, with 10 bases separating them. Per germline, CDR1 SNHLY and CDR2 FYNNEI. The variable domain in full, with the rest retrieved from reference TRBV2 and TRBJ2-7, is EPEVTQTPSHQVTQMGQEVILRCVPISNHLYFYWYRQILGQKVEFLVSFYNNEISEKSEIFDDQFSVERPDGSNFTLKIRSTKLEDSAMYFCASSLGRYEQYFGPGTRLTVT.

The gene calls are TRBV24-1 and TRBJ2-1; TRBD1 might be the D (5 bases). This CDR3 is built from 13 residues. The germline V and J ends were trimmed by 9 bases and 3 bases, with 11 bases remaining between them. The germline V gene encodes CDR1 KGHDR and CDR2 SFDVKD. CDR3 nucleotide sequence: TGTGCCACCCTGGACAAGATCTACAATGAGCAGTTCTTC. Residues: CATLDKIYNEQFF.

This clonotype was picked up many times. This rearrangement joins TRBV9 to TRBJ2-1; D not certain. The CDR3 sequence is 11 residues long. Germline CDR1 reads SGDLS; CDR2 reads YYNGEE. V lost 4 bases and J lost 5, with 4 bases in between. The CDR3 region has the DNA TGTGCCAGCAGCCTGAACAATGAGCAGTTCTTC. This sequence encodes CASSLNNEQFF.

This chain uses TRBV7-9 with TRBJ2-1; D is unresolved. Trimming removed 5 bases at V and 10 bases at J, with 9 bases between. CDR1 is SEHNR and CDR2 is FQNEAQ in the germline V gene (reference sequence). The CDR3 is 11 amino acids. CDR3 in DNA: TGTGCCAGCAGCCCGAACTGGGAGCAGTTCTTC. Amino acid sequence: CASSPNWEQFF.